The 17 T cell receptor beta chains below were found in one sample sequenced in a study of blood T cell repertoires in COVID-19. Sequencing was performed with immunoSEQ multiplex PCR; in TCRdb, only in-frame clones are kept and a portion is missing. The sample has roughly 26,000 clones, 94% seen once. The sample consisted of peripheral blood. These receptors all stem from a human donor with active COVID-19. The donor label of this sample is uncertain.

The chain is built from TRBV4-3 and TRBJ1-1, with D unresolved. CDR3 length: 16 amino acids. V was trimmed by 2 bases and J by 5 bases, leaving 18 bases between them. Germline V gene lookup returns CDR1 LGHNA and CDR2 YSLEER. The CDR3 sequence: CASSQSVTRSLTEAFF. Here the CDR3 DNA reads TGCGCCAGCAGCCAATCAGTCACCAGGTCGTTAACTGAAGCTTTCTTT.

The genes are TRBV6-1 and TRBJ2-5; 7 nucleotides line up with TRBD1. The CDR3 sequence is 15 residues long. In germline, CDR1 is MNHNS, CDR2 SASEGT. V shed 1 base and J 4 bases; nucleotides not matched to a gene: 6. The CDR3 loop is CASSEGVTGRETQYF. The CDR3 nucleotides are TGTGCCAGCAGTGAAGGCGTGACAGGGCGAGAGACCCAGTACTTC.

This chain connects TRBV5-1 to TRBJ2-3; 7 bases fit TRBD2. This CDR3 has 15 amino acids. V trimming: 6 bases; J trimming: 8 bases; junction bases outside the gene matches: 15. Germline CDR1 reads SGHRS; CDR2 reads YFSETQ. In DNA, the CDR3 is TGCGCCAGCACCCCCCTGGGGGGGATGGTAGGTACGCAGTATTTT. Translated, it gives CASTPLGGMVGTQYF.

This chain joins TRBV5-1 and TRBJ1-3; 7 bases fit TRBD1. The CDR3 extends over 16 amino acids. Germline V CDR1 and CDR2: SGHRS, YFSETQ. V lost 0 bases to trimming and J lost 0 bases; unmatched junction nucleotides: 3. The CDR3 DNA is TGCGCCAGCAGCTTGGGGACAGGTACCTCTGGAAACACCATATATTTT. It is translated as CASSLGTGTSGNTIYF.

Turning to this clone: A junction end diverges from the germline sequence, so it may reflect a read error. This chain connects TRBV6-1 to TRBJ1-1, with TRBD1 as a possible D gene (5 bases). CDR3 length equals 11 residues. Germline loops: CDR1 MNHNS, CDR2 SASEGT. CDR3 region: CASSEDRRGAF. The CDR3 region has the DNA TGTGCCAGCAGTGAAGATAGGAGGGGTGCCTTT.

This clone was found once. The CDR3, as DNA: TGTGCCAGCAGTGAAGGGACAGGACCCTACAATGAGCAGTTCTTC. This gives the protein CASSEGTGPYNEQFF. The chain couples TRBV6-1 to TRBJ2-1; 7 nucleotides agree with TRBD1. Germline values: CDR1 MNHNS, CDR2 SASEGT. There are 15 residues in the CDR3. J lost 2 bases, V lost 1 base, and 2 bases had no gene match.

The chain recombines TRBV5-1 with TRBJ2-7, with 7 nucleotides matching TRBD1. CDR1 is SGHRS and CDR2 is YFSETQ in the germline V gene. This CDR3 is built from 14 residues. The trim removed 0 bases at V and 0 bases at J, leaving 0 bases unmatched. For the CDR3, the DNA is TGCGCCAGCAGCTTGGAGGGGGCCTCCTACGAGCAGTACTTC. It yields the protein CASSLEGASYEQYF.

The chain combines TRBV6-2 or TRBV6-3 with TRBJ2-2, with 10 bases that match TRBD1. V lost 5 bases to trimming and J lost 5 bases; unmatched junction nucleotides: 5. Germline loops: CDR1 MNHEY, CDR2 SVGEGT. The CDR3 contains 15 residues. The CDR3 coding sequence is TGTGCCAGCAGTGACTGGGGACAGGGGACCGGGGAGCTGTTTTTT. This translates into CASSDWGQGTGELFF.

The sample holds a few counts of this clone. The CDR3 loop reads CASSEKPLAENSYEQYF. DNA for the CDR3: TGTGCCAGCAGCGAAAAACCACTAGCGGAAAACTCCTACGAGCAGTACTTC. The chain links TRBV2 to TRBJ2-7, with 8 nucleotides matching TRBD2. Trimming cost V 6 bases and J 0 bases; bases outside gene matches: 13. CDR3 length: 17 amino acids. Per germline, CDR1 SNHLY and CDR2 FYNNEI.

J is TRBJ2-3 and V is TRBV6-2 or TRBV6-3; D is perhaps TRBD1 (5 bases). This CDR3 is 18 amino acids long. The germline V and J ends were trimmed by 2 bases and 2 bases, with 20 bases remaining between them. CDR1 and CDR2 from the germline V gene are MNHEY and SVGEGT. For the CDR3, the DNA is TGTGCCAGCAGTTACCGTCCCGTCGCCTTGGGGCCCACAGATACGCAGTATTTT. Translated, it gives CASSYRPVALGPTDTQYF.

The chain recombines TRBV10-2 with TRBJ1-2; 8 bases align to TRBD1. V was pared by 3 bases and J by 7 bases, with 7 bases of the junction left unmatched. The germline V gene encodes CDR1 WSHSY and CDR2 SAAADI. The CDR3 has 14 amino acids. CDR3 residues: CASSERDRGGGYTF. CDR3 sequence (DNA): TGCGCCAGCAGTGAACGAGACAGGGGAGGTGGCTACACCTTC.

The J gene is TRBJ2-7, the V gene TRBV30; D ambiguous. The V end lost 1 base, the J end lost 0 bases, and 10 bases lay between the germline ends. This CDR3 has 14 residues. Germline-derived CDR1 and CDR2 are GTSNPN and SVGIG (reference sequence). The chain's CDR3 is CAWSARLSSYEQYF. The CDR3 DNA reads as TGTGCCTGGAGTGCCAGGCTTAGCTCCTACGAGCAGTACTTC.

The rearrangement uses TRBV2 and TRBJ2-1; perhaps TRBD2 as D (6 bases). The CDR3 extends over 16 amino acids. Germline lookup yields CDR1 SNHLY and CDR2 FYNNEI. Between the trimmed V and J ends, which lost 4 bases and 8 bases, there was a span of 21 bases. The CDR3 sequence is CASSVPLAGLGDEQFF. The CDR3 DNA follows: TGTGCCAGCAGTGTCCCCTTGGCGGGATTGGGGGATGAGCAGTTCTTC.

This chain links TRBV30 with TRBJ1-3; 12 bases are a match to TRBD1. The CDR3 runs to 17 residues. Germline CDR1 GTSNPN, CDR2 SVGIG (reference sequence). J was trimmed by 0 bases and V by 1 base; bases with no gene match: 4. The CDR3 nucleotides are TGTGCCTGGAGTGAAGGGACAGGGGGCGTCTCTGGAAACACCATATATTTT. The encoded protein is CAWSEGTGGVSGNTIYF.

The chain recombines TRBV4-3 with TRBJ1-1; possibly TRBD1 for D (6 bases). With 4 bases removed from V and 5 bases from J, the gap between germline ends came to 11 bases. Germline CDR1 and CDR2: LGHNA and YSLEER. The CDR3 runs 13 residues. CDR3 loop: CASSPGRGTEAFF. The DNA for the CDR3 is TGCGCCAGCAGCCCTGGGAGGGGGACTGAAGCTTTCTTT.

The rearrangement uses TRBV5-6 and TRBJ2-1; a weak D match, TRBD1 (6 bases). The CDR3 length is 14 residues. Looked up from germline, CDR1 is SGHDT and CDR2 is YYEEEE. With 2 bases removed from V and 4 bases from J, the gap between germline ends came to 10 bases. CDR3 protein: CASSFWDTYNEQFF. Here the CDR3 DNA reads TGTGCCAGCAGCTTCTGGGACACATACAATGAGCAGTTCTTC.

This chain joins TRBV6-1 and TRBJ1-1; a possible D gene is TRBD1 (6 bases). Germline V gene sequence: CDR1 MNHNS, CDR2 SASEGT. This CDR3 region has 15 residues. Trimming removed 1 base at V and 1 base at J, with 10 bases between. The CDR3 sequence: CASSEVQGRNTEAFF. DNA of the CDR3: TGTGCCAGCAGTGAAGTACAGGGTAGGAACACTGAAGCTTTCTTT.